This T cell receptor beta chain stems from a study of blood T cells in healthy people across ages. Whole-study results and caveats: Diversity of TCR beta correlated strongly with naive T cell percentage.

Using a J-beta primer mix together with a sample-barcoded 5' primer, a second PCR was run for roughly 7 to 11 cycles. TCRdb redid the calling of the 5' RACE reads with MiXCR, one entry per CDR3 protein. The sample records some 760,000 distinct CDR3 sequences, more than 20% being singletons. Notes on this clonotype: Antigen specificity is unknown.

Trimming left V 5 bases short and J 7 bases short, with 11 bases between. The CDR3 is made up of 11 amino acids. The germline V gene has CDR1 DFQATT and CDR2 SNEGSKA (reference sequence). The sample was also reused in another study, on T cells of mothers and their children.

Material for sequencing was blood. The receptor was isolated from a boy aged 5-17 years in good health. The chain carries TRBV20-1 and TRBJ1-1; D is unresolved. CDR3 coding DNA: TGCAGTGCTGACCACGCCCTTGAAGCTTTCTTT. This translates into CSADHALEAFF.